Shown below are 23 T cell receptor beta chains from a single sample sequenced in a study of blood T cell repertoires in COVID-19. The method was immunoSEQ multiplex PCR; TCRdb's version includes in-frame clones alone and lacks a portion of them. The repertoire holds about 140,000 clones, with about three quarters as singletons. Material: PBMCs or T cells enriched from blood (not recorded which). The receptors originated from a woman aged 45 to 65 who had recovered from COVID-19.

The chain couples TRBV27 to TRBJ2-2; D remains unclear. Germline CDR1 reads MNHEY; CDR2 reads SMNVEV (reference sequence). Trimming pared 5 bases from V and 6 bases from J, leaving 10 bases between. The CDR3 is made up of 13 amino acids. The CDR3 here is CASSPSPAGELFF. In DNA, the CDR3 is TGTGCCAGCAGTCCCTCCCCTGCCGGGGAGCTGTTTTTT.

This clone was picked up one time. The genes are TRBV3-1 (or the pseudogene TRBV3-2) and TRBJ1-1, with D unclear. Trimming shortened V by 2 bases and J by 5 bases, and 6 bases separated the two germline ends. This CDR3 is 12 amino acids long. Germline V lookup: CDR1 LGHDT, CDR2 YNNKEL (reference sequence). In DNA, the CDR3 is TGTGCCAGCAGCCAACGAGTTACTGAAGCTTTCTTT. Its translation is CASSQRVTEAFF.

The J gene is TRBJ2-2, the V gene TRBV4-2, with 13 bases fitting TRBD2. With 3 bases clipped from V and 3 bases from J, the junction kept 10 bases outside the gene matches. The CDR3 has 19 amino acids. CDR1 and CDR2 from the germline V gene are LGHNA and YNFKEQ. Written as DNA, the CDR3 is TGTGCCAGCAGCCAGCTACTAGCGGGAGGGCCGGCGGACACCGGGGAGCTGTTTTTT. Translation gives CASSQLLAGGPADTGELFF.

This clone has just a few counts. This rearrangement joins TRBV7-9 to TRBJ2-5; 14 bases align to TRBD2. The CDR3 consists of 16 residues. Germline-derived CDR1 and CDR2 are SEHNR and FQNEAQ (reference sequence). With V trimmed by 6 bases and J by 4 bases, 7 bases remained unmatched. As DNA, the CDR3 is TGTGCCAGCAGTTCCGGACTAGCGGGAGGACGAGAGACCCAGTACTTC. Protein sequence: CASSSGLAGGRETQYF. Complete variable domain (other parts from reference TRBV7-9 and TRBJ2-5): DTGVSQNPRHKITKRGQNVTFRCDPISEHNRLYWYRQTLGQGPEFLTYFQNEAQLEKSRLLSDRFSAERPKGSFSTLEIQRTEQGDSAMYLCASSSGLAGGRETQYFGPGTRLLVL.

J is TRBJ1-2 and V is TRBV2; 9 bases are a match to TRBD1. The trim removed 6 bases at V and 4 bases at J, leaving 6 bases unmatched. Germline V gene lookup returns CDR1 SNHLY and CDR2 FYNNEI. The CDR3 totals 14 residues. The CDR3 DNA reads TGTGCCAGCAGCTTACAGGGGGCAGGCTATGGCTACACCTTC. Protein product: CASSLQGAGYGYTF. The full variable domain, its missing parts supplied by reference TRBV2 and TRBJ1-2, is EPEVTQTPSHQVTQMGQEVILRCVPISNHLYFYWYRQILGQKVEFLVSFYNNEISEKSEIFDDQFSVERPDGSNFTLKIRSTKLEDSAMYFCASSLQGAGYGYTFGSGTRLTVV.

The rearrangement joins TRBV7-8 to TRBJ2-2, with 7 positions matching TRBD2. The CDR3 covers 16 residues. Per germline, CDR1 SGHVS and CDR2 FQNEAQ. V was pared by 10 bases and J by 3 bases, with 14 bases of the junction left unmatched. CDR3 sequence reads: CATGPQRGLDTGELFF. CDR3 sequence (DNA): TGTGCCACCGGGCCCCAGCGGGGACTCGACACCGGGGAGCTGTTTTTT.

The chain combines TRBV29-1 with TRBJ2-7, with no clear D. Germline V lookup: CDR1 SQVTM, CDR2 ANQGSEA. The V end was cut by 6 bases, the J end by 2 bases, with 8 bases between. The CDR3 spans 11 residues. The CDR3 here is CSVSQTYEQYF. CDR3 nucleotide sequence: TGCAGCGTAAGTCAGACCTACGAGCAGTACTTC.

This rearrangement joins TRBV27 to TRBJ1-5, with D perhaps TRBD1 (6 bases). This CDR3 contains 16 residues. Germline values: CDR1 MNHEY, CDR2 SMNVEV (reference sequence). The V end was cut by 6 bases, the J end by 2 bases, with 17 bases between. The CDR3 spells CASSLNRARGNQPQHF. CDR3 bases: TGTGCCAGCAGCCTTAACAGGGCCCGGGGCAATCAGCCCCAGCATTTT.

This clone rates as medium-sized (0.01 to 0.1%). The gene calls are TRBV5-1 and TRBJ2-1; D unresolved. CDR1 and CDR2 (germline): SGHRS, YFSETQ. The V end was cut by 0 bases, the J end by 10 bases, with 11 bases between. The CDR3 consists of 13 residues. In DNA, the CDR3 is TGCGCCAGCAGCTTGGCCGGAGCTGGAGAGCAGTTCTTC. This encodes CASSLAGAGEQFF.

J is TRBJ2-7 and V is TRBV18, with a tentative D call TRBD1 (6 bases). Germline V CDR1 and CDR2: KGHSH, LQKENI. Trimming removed 3 bases from V and 3 bases from J, with 12 bases in between. This CDR3 has 14 amino acids. This CDR3 reads CASSPDRPFYEQYF. The CDR3 bases are TGTGCCAGCTCACCCGACAGGCCCTTCTACGAGCAGTACTTC.

The chain has TRBV6-1 and TRBJ1-4, with 8 bases matching TRBD1. The J segment lost 7 bases and the V segment lost 3 bases, leaving 4 bases of the junction unmatched. The CDR3 is made up of 14 amino acids. CDR1 is MNHNS, CDR2 SASEGT, per germline. This CDR3 reads CASSERDRGEKLFF. The CDR3 DNA follows: TGTGCCAGCAGTGAGAGAGACAGGGGTGAAAAACTGTTTTTT.

The rearrangement joins TRBV7-2 to TRBJ2-5, with D perhaps TRBD1 (6 bases). The V end lost 3 bases, the J end lost 5 bases, and 10 bases lay between the germline ends. The CDR3 contains 13 residues. Looked up from germline, CDR1 is SGHTA and CDR2 is FQGNSA. CDR3 sequence reads: CASSFGQSETQYF. CDR3 sequence (DNA): TGTGCCAGCAGCTTTGGACAGTCTGAGACCCAGTACTTC.

V gene TRBV19 combines with J gene TRBJ1-1, with a possible D match to TRBD1 (6 bases). CDR1 and CDR2 from the germline V gene are LNHDA and SQIVND (reference sequence). Trimming removed 6 bases at V and 5 bases at J, with 19 bases between. The CDR3 extends over 15 amino acids. The CDR3 sequence: CASSTQGPSETEAFF. DNA for the CDR3: TGTGCCAGTAGCACACAGGGACCCTCAGAGACTGAAGCTTTCTTT.

V usage is TRBV10-2 and J usage is TRBJ1-3; D might be TRBD1 (5 bases). The CDR3 covers 11 residues. The germline CDR1 and CDR2 sequences are WSHSY and SAAADI. Trimming took 6 bases from V and 10 from J, leaving 10 bases between them. The CDR3 protein is CASRAGRTIYF. In nucleotides, the CDR3 is TGCGCCAGCAGAGCAGGGAGGACCATATATTTT.

V is TRBV28 and J is TRBJ1-3, with 10 bases matching TRBD1. The CDR3 is 16 residues long. Germline CDR1 and CDR2: MDHEN and SYDVKM. Trimming cost V 4 bases and J 5 bases; bases outside gene matches: 8. The CDR3 bases are TGTGCCAGCAGTTCCGGGACAGGGGTTGGGAGAAACACCATATATTTT. Translated: CASSSGTGVGRNTIYF.

The gene calls are TRBV7-9 and TRBJ2-3; TRBD1 matches at 9 bases. The ends lost 2 bases at V and 2 bases at J; junction bases unmatched: 5. The germline CDR1 and CDR2 sequences are SEHNR and FQNEAQ (reference sequence). The CDR3 is made up of 16 amino acids. CDR3 nucleotide sequence: TGTGCCAGCAGCTTAAATTGGGACAGGGTCACAGATACGCAGTATTTT. Its translation is CASSLNWDRVTDTQYF.

V usage is TRBV18 and J usage is TRBJ2-2; 7 bases align to TRBD1. The germline gives CDR1 KGHSH, CDR2 LQKENI. The V gene end was trimmed by 0 bases and the J gene end by 5 bases; junction bases not matched to a gene: 12. CDR3 length: 18 amino acids. The DNA for the CDR3 is TGTGCCAGCTCACCACCGCGGGCAGGGGGTCAGAATACCGGGGAGCTGTTTTTT. This sequence encodes CASSPPRAGGQNTGELFF.

The V gene is TRBV30, the J gene TRBJ1-6, with unresolved D. The CDR3 spans 15 residues. The germline V and J ends were trimmed by 3 bases and 1 base, with 10 bases remaining between them. Germline V CDR1 and CDR2: GTSNPN, SVGIG (reference sequence). The CDR3 loop is CAWSGVVSYNSPLHF. The CDR3 bases are TGTGCCTGGAGCGGGGTGGTTTCCTATAATTCACCCCTCCACTTT.

The genes are TRBV24-1 and TRBJ2-1, with a weak D call TRBD1 (5 bases). The germline CDR1 and CDR2 sequences are KGHDR and SFDVKD. The V end lost 1 base, the J end lost 8 bases, and 8 bases lay between the germline ends. This CDR3 region has 13 residues. The CDR3 region is CATSDFLGDEQFF. DNA of the CDR3: TGTGCCACCAGTGATTTCCTAGGGGATGAGCAGTTCTTC.

The chain couples TRBV5-1 to TRBJ2-3, with TRBD1 as a possible D gene (5 bases). Looked up from germline, CDR1 is SGHRS and CDR2 is YFSETQ. This CDR3 has 16 residues. Between the trimmed V and J ends, which lost 2 bases and 0 bases, there was a span of 13 bases. The chain's CDR3 is CASSLGAASSTDTQYF. In DNA, the CDR3 is TGCGCCAGCAGCTTAGGGGCGGCCTCTAGCACAGATACGCAGTATTTT. The full variable domain, completed using reference TRBV5-1 and TRBJ2-3, is KAGVTQTPRYLIKTRGQQVTLSCSPISGHRSVSWYQQTPGQGLQFLFEYFSETQRNKGNFPGRFSGRQFSNSRSEMNVSTLELGDSALYLCASSLGAASSTDTQYFGPGTRLTVL.

The V call is TRBV5-6, the J call TRBJ1-3; possibly TRBD1 for D (6 bases). This CDR3 is 15 amino acids long. Germline V gene sequence: CDR1 SGHDT, CDR2 YYEEEE. Trimming shortened V by 0 bases and J by 7 bases, and 14 bases separated the two germline ends. The CDR3 nucleotides read TGTGCCAGCAGCTTGGCAGCAGGGGTCCCGAACACCATATATTTT. Residues: CASSLAAGVPNTIYF.

The chain has TRBV7-9 and TRBJ2-7; D is perhaps TRBD2 (5 bases). Trimming took off 5 bases at V and 3 bases at J, with 5 bases between the two ends. The CDR3 runs 11 residues. The germline V gene encodes CDR1 SEHNR and CDR2 FQNEAQ (reference sequence). The CDR3 DNA follows: TGTGCCAGCAGCGAGGGCTACGAGCAGTACTTC. This translates into CASSEGYEQYF.

In this sample, this clone turned up once. The V call is TRBV5-1, the J call TRBJ1-4, with a tentative D call TRBD1 (6 bases). CDR1 SGHRS and CDR2 YFSETQ come from the germline V gene. Trimming took 2 bases from V and 8 from J, leaving 10 bases between them. The CDR3 runs 13 residues. The CDR3, as DNA: TGCGCCAGCAGCTTCGACAGGATGGAAAAACTGTTTTTT. This gives the protein CASSFDRMEKLFF.